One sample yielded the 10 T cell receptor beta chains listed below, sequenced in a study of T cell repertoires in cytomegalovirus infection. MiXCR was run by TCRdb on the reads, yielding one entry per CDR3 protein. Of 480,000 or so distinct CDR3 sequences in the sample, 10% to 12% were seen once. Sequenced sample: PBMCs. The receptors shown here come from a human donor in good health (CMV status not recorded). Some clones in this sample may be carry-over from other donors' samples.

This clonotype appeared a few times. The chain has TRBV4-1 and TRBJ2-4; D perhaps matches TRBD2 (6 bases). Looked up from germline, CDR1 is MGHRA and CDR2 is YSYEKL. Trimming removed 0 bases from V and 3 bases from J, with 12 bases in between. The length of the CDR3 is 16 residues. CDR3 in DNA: TGCGCCAGCAGCCAAGATCTGGGGGGAGTCAAAAACATTCAGTACTTC. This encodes CASSQDLGGVKNIQYF.

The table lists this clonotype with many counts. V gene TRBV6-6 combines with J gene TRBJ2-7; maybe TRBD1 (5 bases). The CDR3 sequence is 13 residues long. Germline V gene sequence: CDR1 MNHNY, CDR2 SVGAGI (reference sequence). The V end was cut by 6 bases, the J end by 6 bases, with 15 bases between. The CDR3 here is CASSPVSGAEQYF. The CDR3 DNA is TGTGCCAGCAGCCCCGTGAGTGGGGCCGAGCAGTACTTC.

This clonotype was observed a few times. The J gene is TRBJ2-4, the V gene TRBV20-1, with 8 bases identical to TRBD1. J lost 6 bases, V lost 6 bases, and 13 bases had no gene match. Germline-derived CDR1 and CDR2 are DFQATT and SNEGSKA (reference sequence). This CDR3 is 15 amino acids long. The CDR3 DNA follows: TGCAGTGCAACAGACCCAGGGGGCGGAGGAAACATTCAGTACTTC. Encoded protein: CSATDPGGGGNIQYF.

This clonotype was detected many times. The CDR3, as DNA: TGTGCCAGCAGCTTGGACAGGGGGATCCCCTCCAATGAGCAGTTCTTC. This codes for CASSLDRGIPSNEQFF. The J gene is TRBJ2-1, the V gene TRBV7-2; 10 nucleotides match TRBD1. This CDR3 is built from 16 residues. V trimming: 3 bases; J trimming: 6 bases; junction bases outside the gene matches: 8. Germline CDR1 reads SGHTA; CDR2 reads FQGNSA.

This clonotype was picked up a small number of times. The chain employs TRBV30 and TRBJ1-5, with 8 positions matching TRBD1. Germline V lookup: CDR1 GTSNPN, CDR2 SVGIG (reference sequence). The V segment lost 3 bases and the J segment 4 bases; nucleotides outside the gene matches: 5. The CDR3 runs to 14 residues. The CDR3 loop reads CAWSAGQVNQPQHF. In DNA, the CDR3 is TGTGCCTGGAGCGCGGGACAGGTGAATCAGCCCCAGCATTTT.

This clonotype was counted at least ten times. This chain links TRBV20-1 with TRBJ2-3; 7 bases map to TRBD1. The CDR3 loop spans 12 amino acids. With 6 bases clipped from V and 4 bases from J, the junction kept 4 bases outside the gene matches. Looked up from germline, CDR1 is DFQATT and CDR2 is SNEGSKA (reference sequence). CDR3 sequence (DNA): TGCAGTGCCAGGGACAGCTCAGATACGCAGTATTTT. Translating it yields CSARDSSDTQYF.

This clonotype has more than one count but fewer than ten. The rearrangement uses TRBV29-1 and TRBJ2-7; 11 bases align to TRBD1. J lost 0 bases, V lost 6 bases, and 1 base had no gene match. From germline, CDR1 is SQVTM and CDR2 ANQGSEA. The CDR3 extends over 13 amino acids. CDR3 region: CSVGTGGSYEQYF. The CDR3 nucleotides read TGCAGCGTGGGGACAGGGGGCTCCTACGAGCAGTACTTC.

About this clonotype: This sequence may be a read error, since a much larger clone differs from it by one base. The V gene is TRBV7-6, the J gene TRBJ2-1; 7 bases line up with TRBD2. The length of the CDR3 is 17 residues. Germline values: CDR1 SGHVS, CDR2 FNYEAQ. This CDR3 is CASNLEDRTSSYNEQFF. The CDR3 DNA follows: TGTGCCAGCAACTTAGAGGACCGGACTAGCTCCTACAATGAGCAGTTCTTC.

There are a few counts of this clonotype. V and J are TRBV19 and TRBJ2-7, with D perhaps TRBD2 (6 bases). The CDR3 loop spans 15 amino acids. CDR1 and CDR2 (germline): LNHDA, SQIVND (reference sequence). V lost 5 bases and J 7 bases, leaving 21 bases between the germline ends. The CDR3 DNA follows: TGTGCCAGTAGTCCCGGGATAGCCGGTGCGGGGGAGCAGTACTTC. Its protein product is CASSPGIAGAGEQYF.

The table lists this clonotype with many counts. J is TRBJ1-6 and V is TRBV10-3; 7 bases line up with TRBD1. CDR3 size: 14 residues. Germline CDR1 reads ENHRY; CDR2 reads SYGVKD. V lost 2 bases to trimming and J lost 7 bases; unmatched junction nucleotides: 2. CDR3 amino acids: CAISEDRVNSPLHF. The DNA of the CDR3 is TGTGCCATCAGTGAGGACAGGGTAAATTCACCCCTCCACTTT.